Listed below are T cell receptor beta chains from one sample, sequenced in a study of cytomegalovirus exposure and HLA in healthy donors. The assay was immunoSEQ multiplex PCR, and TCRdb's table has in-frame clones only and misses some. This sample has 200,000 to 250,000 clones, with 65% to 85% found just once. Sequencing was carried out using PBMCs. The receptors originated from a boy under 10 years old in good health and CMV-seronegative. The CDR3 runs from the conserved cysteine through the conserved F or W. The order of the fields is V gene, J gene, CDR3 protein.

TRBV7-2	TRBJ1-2	CASSPGQTNYGYTF
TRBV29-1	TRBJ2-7	CSVQERGRPYEQYF
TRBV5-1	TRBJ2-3	CASRLGLAGADTQYF
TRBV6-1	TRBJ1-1	CASSEARSGRGAFF
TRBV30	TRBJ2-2	CAWTTTRLGGGRFTGELFF
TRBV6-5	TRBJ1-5	CASSYSGRQPQHF
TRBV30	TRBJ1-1	CAWSGTGYTEAFF
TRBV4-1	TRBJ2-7	CASSQVSGTSGFEQYF
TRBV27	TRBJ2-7	CASSLTRTYEQYF
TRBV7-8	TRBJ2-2	CASSLDISGGHNTGELFF
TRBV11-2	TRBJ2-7	CASSSGTGPYEQYF
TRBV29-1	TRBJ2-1	CSVDRDLSNEQFF
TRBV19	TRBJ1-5	CASSRGQGTSNQPQHF
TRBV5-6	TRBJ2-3	CASSILIGGVTDTQYF
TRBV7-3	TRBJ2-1	CASSLKSGGSYNEQFF
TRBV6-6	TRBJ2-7	CASRTRDSYEQYF
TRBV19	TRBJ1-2	CASSIAQAGYTF
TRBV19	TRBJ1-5	CASSRMRTAYSNQPQHF
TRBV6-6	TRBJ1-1	CASSYGPGGNTEAFF
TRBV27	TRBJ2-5	CASSFFAGSETQYF
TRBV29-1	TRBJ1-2	CSVDTGGIVPVGGYTF